This TCR beta chain was documented in a study of CD8+ T cells in alopecia areata. At the level of the study: Tofacitinib exposure lasted 6 to 18 months, followed by 6 months off drug.

Germline values: CDR1 SNHLY, CDR2 FYNNEI. There are 10 residues in the CDR3. Trimming removed 8 bases at V and 5 bases at J, with 6 bases between. TCR sequencing used cDNA made by reverse transcription of extracted RNA. TCRdb's table, derived via immunoSEQ multiplex PCR, lists solely in-frame clones and lacks some. This repertoire shows 150,000 to 200,000 clones, 67% found once; its top ten account for approximately 10%. The sample in question was CD8+ T cells sorted from blood, obtained at week 0. The receptor comes from a human donor with alopecia areata. The V call is TRBV2, the J call TRBJ1-1; a possible D gene is TRBD1 (5 bases). In DNA, the CDR3 is TGTGCCAGCGGGGGAACTGAAGCTTTCTTT. This encodes CASGGTEAFF.